This T cell receptor (beta chain) was sequenced in a study of PD-1 blockade in mismatch repair-deficient tumors. PCR or immunohistochemistry showed mismatch repair deficiency in every enrolled patient. The repertoire was sequenced with immunoSEQ multiplex PCR; TCRdb's copy has only in-frame clones and lacks some. The table records about 39,000 clones, around four fifths of them present only once. CDR1 and CDR2 from the germline V gene are MDHEN and SYDVKM. V gave up 7 bases and J gave up 4 bases, with 14 bases separating them. This CDR3 is built from 13 residues. The clonotype was recovered from an adult with mismatch repair-deficient cancer. The starting material was PBMCs, obtained approximately 41 weeks after starting pembrolizumab. The chain carries TRBV28 and TRBJ2-7; D unclear. CDR3 sequence reads: CASIPRGIYEQYF. CDR3 nucleotide sequence: TGTGCCAGCATTCCCCGCGGCATATACGAGCAGTACTTC.